This T cell receptor (beta chain) derives from a study of T cells in Graves' hyperthyroidism and ophthalmopathy. TCR beta CDR3 regions were amplified from RNA. The HTBI primer set served for first-round RT-PCR of the TCR CDR3. TCRdb reanalysed the multiplex PCR reads using MiXCR and keeps one entry per CDR3 protein. The profile covers some 620,000 distinct CDR3 sequences, with roughly 15% appearing a single time and 3% to 4% taken by the ten largest. Germline loops: CDR1 GTSNPN, CDR2 SVGIG (reference sequence). Trimming took 5 bases from V and 8 from J; bases not matched to a gene: 4. This CDR3 spans 12 amino acids. This clonotype has just a few counts.

This sequence originates from a woman aged 30 to 39 with Graves' hyperthyroidism. Sequencing was done on a sample of blood. This chain links TRBV30 with TRBJ1-2; 11 bases are shared with TRBD1. The CDR3 protein is CAWGQGAGGYTF. The CDR3 region has the DNA TGTGCCTGGGGACAGGGGGCGGGGGGCTACACCTTC. Full variable domain (remainder filled in from reference TRBV30 and TRBJ1-2): SQTIHQWPATLVQPVGSPLSLECTVEGTSNPNLYWYRQAAGRGLQLLFYSVGIGQISSEVPQNLSASRPQDRQFILSSKKLLLSDSGFYLCAWGQGAGGYTFGSGTRLTVV.